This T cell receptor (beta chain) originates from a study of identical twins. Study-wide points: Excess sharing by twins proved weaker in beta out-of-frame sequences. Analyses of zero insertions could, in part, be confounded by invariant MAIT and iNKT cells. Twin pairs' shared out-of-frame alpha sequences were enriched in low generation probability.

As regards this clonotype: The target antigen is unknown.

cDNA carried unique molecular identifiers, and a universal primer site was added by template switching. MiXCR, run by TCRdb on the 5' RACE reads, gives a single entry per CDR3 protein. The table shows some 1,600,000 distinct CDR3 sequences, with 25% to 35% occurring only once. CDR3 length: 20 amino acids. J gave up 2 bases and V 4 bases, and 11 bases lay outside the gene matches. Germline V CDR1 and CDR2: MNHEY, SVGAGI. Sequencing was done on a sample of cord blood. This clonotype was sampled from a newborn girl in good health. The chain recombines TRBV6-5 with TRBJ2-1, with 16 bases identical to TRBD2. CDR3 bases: TGTGCCAGCAGTTCCGGAAGGGGACTAGCGGGGGGGTCGACCTACAATGAGCAGTTCTTC. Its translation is CASSSGRGLAGGSTYNEQFF.